This TCR beta chain was sequenced in a study of T cells expressing NK-cell markers. Study background: According to the study, TCR beta repertoires originated from sorted CD3+CD56+NKG2C+, CD3+CD56+NKG2C- and CD3+CD56-NKG2C+ T cells. Most of the eight sequenced donors were HCMV-seropositive; one was seronegative.

Concerning this clonotype itself: Its antigen is currently unknown.

The study, taken as a whole, reports: In a few donors, dominant clonotypes made up about 28.3-65% of CD3+CD56-NKG2C+ cells.

TCRdb re-called the 5' RACE reads; every CDR3 protein appears as one record, without DNA. This sample's table reports under 600,000 distinct CDR3 sequences. This CDR3 region has 19 residues. Germline V gene sequence: CDR1 MNHEY, CDR2 SVGAGI. What was sequenced was blood T cells: a sorted CD56 or NKG2C T cell subset, CD4+ or CD8+ T cells, or bulk PBMC T cells (not recorded which). The receptor was isolated from a woman between 50 and 59 years old in good health. The rearrangement uses TRBV6-5 and TRBJ2-4; absent DNA, TCRdb's TRBD2 call cannot be checked. CDR3 sequence: CASSYVGLAGQGAKNIQYF.